One sample yielded the 19 T cell receptor beta chains listed below, sequenced in a study of T cell responses to AZD1222 COVID-19 vaccine. This table comes from immunoSEQ multiplex PCR, and its TCRdb copy is limited to in-frame clones, with some not included. The sample lists 120,000 or so clones, more than 85% occurring once. The starting material was peripheral blood, obtained on day 0 of AZD1222 vaccination. Receptor source: an adult in good health.

The chain carries TRBV5-5 and TRBJ2-1, with D perhaps TRBD1 (6 bases). The germline V gene encodes CDR1 SGHKS and CDR2 YYEKEE (reference sequence). The length of the CDR3 is 14 residues. V lost 3 bases and J lost 4, with 11 bases in between. The CDR3 here is CASSSQGPYNEQFF. DNA of the CDR3: TGTGCCAGCAGCTCACAGGGTCCATACAATGAGCAGTTCTTC.

The chain combines TRBV5-4 with TRBJ1-2, with D unresolved. The CDR3 sequence is 12 residues long. V was pared by 6 bases and J by 8 bases, with 14 bases between. From germline, CDR1 is SGHNT and CDR2 YYREEE (reference sequence). The CDR3 reads CASTLPNLGYTF. CDR3 DNA sequence: TGTGCCAGCACCCTGCCCAATTTGGGCTACACCTTC.

V is TRBV3-1 (or the pseudogene TRBV3-2) and J is TRBJ2-7; D ambiguous. Trimming shortened V by 2 bases and J by 4 bases, and 3 bases separated the two germline ends. CDR1 and CDR2 from the germline V gene are LGHDT and YNNKEL (reference sequence). The CDR3 runs 11 residues. The CDR3, as DNA: TGTGCCAGCAGCCAAAAATACGAGCAGTACTTC. Its translation: CASSQKYEQYF.

This chain links TRBV27 with TRBJ2-1, with D perhaps TRBD1 (5 bases). The length of the CDR3 is 13 residues. Germline V lookup: CDR1 MNHEY, CDR2 SMNVEV (reference sequence). V gave up 1 base and J gave up 5 bases, with 6 bases separating them. The CDR3 nucleotides are TGTGCCAGCAGTTTATTACAGGACAATGAGCAGTTCTTC. This gives the protein CASSLLQDNEQFF.

The CDR3 coding sequence is TGTGCCAGCAGCTTATCGGTTGGTGATCAGCCCCAGCATTTT. This sequence encodes CASSLSVGDQPQHF. The J gene is TRBJ1-5, the V gene TRBV7-2, with no clear D. This CDR3 contains 14 residues. Germline V gene sequence: CDR1 SGHTA, CDR2 FQGNSA. V was clipped by 2 bases and J by 5 bases, with 10 bases between them.

The CDR3 protein is CASTGTSGRDTQYF. The CDR3 DNA reads as TGTGCCAGCACCGGGACTAGCGGGAGGGATACGCAGTATTTT. The genes are TRBV6-5 and TRBJ2-3, with 15 bases lining up with TRBD2. The V gene end was trimmed by 7 bases and the J gene end by 6 bases; junction bases not matched to a gene: 2. The germline V gene has CDR1 MNHEY and CDR2 SVGAGI. The CDR3 length is 14 residues.

This clone was seen just once. This sequence joins TRBV19 and TRBJ1-1; D might be TRBD1 (5 bases). The CDR3 is made up of 14 amino acids. V gave up 1 base and J gave up 2 bases, with 8 bases separating them. Germline CDR1 is LNHDA and CDR2 is SQIVND (reference sequence). CDR3 residues: CASSIGGTNTEAFF. DNA for the CDR3: TGTGCCAGTAGTATAGGAGGGACTAACACTGAAGCTTTCTTT. The complete variable domain, with remaining parts taken from reference TRBV19 and TRBJ1-1, reads DGGITQSPKYLFRKEGQNVTLSCEQNLNHDAMYWYRQDPGQGLRLIYYSQIVNDFQKGDIAEGYSVSREKKESFPLTVTSAQKNPTAFYLCASSIGGTNTEAFFGQGTRLTVV.

The gene calls are TRBV27 and TRBJ2-7, with 8 bases that match TRBD2. Trimming removed 5 bases from V and 0 bases from J; junction bases left unmatched: 12. Germline-derived CDR1 and CDR2 are MNHEY and SMNVEV (reference sequence). CDR3 length equals 17 residues. CDR3 amino acids: CASSRLSGERSSYEQYF. The CDR3 DNA sequence: TGTGCCAGCAGTCGACTTAGCGGGGAACGAAGCTCCTACGAGCAGTACTTC.

This clone has just a few counts. J is TRBJ2-7 and V is TRBV7-9; D is undetermined. V was cut by 4 bases and J by 2 bases, with 6 bases left in between. CDR1 is SEHNR, CDR2 FQNEAQ, per germline (reference sequence). CDR3 size: 12 residues. This chain's CDR3 is CASSSTAYEQYF. The CDR3 DNA follows: TGTGCCAGCAGCTCCACCGCCTACGAGCAGTACTTC.

The rearrangement links TRBV6-6 to TRBJ2-5, with D possibly called TRBD1 or TRBD2 (5 bases each). This CDR3 contains 16 residues. Trimming removed 0 bases from V and 1 base from J, with 12 bases in between. Germline V gene data show CDR1 as MNHNY and CDR2 as SVGAGI (reference sequence). CDR3 nucleotides: TGTGCCAGCAGTTACTCGAGGGGTGGCGGCCAAGAGACCCAGTACTTC. This codes for CASSYSRGGGQETQYF.

J is TRBJ2-3 and V is TRBV30; D gene uncertain. Trimming cost V 0 bases and J 4 bases, with 5 bases left between them. The length of the CDR3 is 12 residues. The germline gives CDR1 GTSNPN, CDR2 SVGIG (reference sequence). This chain's CDR3 is CAWSVLADTQYF. In DNA, the CDR3 is TGTGCCTGGAGTGTACTGGCAGATACGCAGTATTTT.

V gene TRBV6-5 combines with J gene TRBJ2-7; D not certain. The germline CDR1 and CDR2 sequences are MNHEY and SVGAGI. The CDR3 totals 11 residues. V gave up 2 bases and J gave up 5 bases, with 4 bases separating them. In DNA, the CDR3 is TGTGCCAGCAGTTACGGGGACGAGCAGTACTTC. As protein: CASSYGDEQYF.

V gene TRBV2 combines with J gene TRBJ1-2; TRBD1 agrees at 8 bases. J was trimmed by 3 bases and V by 5 bases; bases with no gene match: 2. The germline V gene encodes CDR1 SNHLY and CDR2 FYNNEI. The CDR3 totals 13 residues. In nucleotides, the CDR3 is TGTGCCAGCAGTCAACAGGGGGACTATGGCTACACCTTC. Its translation: CASSQQGDYGYTF.

The V call is TRBV5-4, the J call TRBJ2-1, with 8 bases aligning to TRBD1. Germline lookup yields CDR1 SGHNT and CDR2 YYREEE (reference sequence). J was trimmed by 2 bases and V by 3 bases; bases with no gene match: 7. The CDR3 covers 16 residues. The CDR3 sequence: CASSWRTGSPYNEQFF. CDR3 sequence (DNA): TGTGCCAGCAGCTGGAGGACAGGGTCCCCCTACAATGAGCAGTTCTTC. Based on the CDR3 plus reference TRBV5-4 and TRBJ2-1, the full variable domain is ETGVTQSPTHLIKTRGQQVTLRCSSQSGHNTVSWYQQALGQGPQFIFQYYREEENGRGNFPPRFSGLQFPNYSSELNVNALELDDSALYLCASSWRTGSPYNEQFFGPGTRLTVL.

The chain uses TRBV5-4 and TRBJ2-3; D unresolved. CDR3 size: 11 residues. The V gene lost 4 bases and the J gene lost 3 bases, with 3 bases spanning the gap. Germline V lookup: CDR1 SGHNT, CDR2 YYREEE (reference sequence). The DNA of the CDR3 is TGTGCCAGCAGCCAAACAGATACGCAGTATTTT. Encoded protein: CASSQTDTQYF.

V usage is TRBV27 and J usage is TRBJ1-5; D unresolved. V lost 8 bases to trimming and J lost 0 bases, with 8 bases between them. Germline-derived CDR1 and CDR2 are MNHEY and SMNVEV (reference sequence). The CDR3 is 13 residues long. The CDR3 region has the DNA TGTGCCAGCTCGACTTATAGCAATCAGCCCCAGCATTTT. The encoded protein is CASSTYSNQPQHF.

This clone came up once. V and J are TRBV12-5 and TRBJ2-2; the D is unclear. The germline V gene has CDR1 LGHNT and CDR2 FRNRAP. The germline V and J ends were trimmed by 5 bases and 2 bases, with 6 bases remaining between them. The CDR3 totals 13 residues. The CDR3 protein is CASGPLNTGELFF. CDR3 bases: TGTGCTAGTGGTCCCCTAAACACCGGGGAGCTGTTTTTT.

This chain connects TRBV5-5 to TRBJ2-7; 7 bases fit TRBD1. This CDR3 contains 17 residues. Germline V CDR1 and CDR2: SGHKS, YYEKEE (reference sequence). V was pared by 2 bases and J by 4 bases, with 15 bases of the junction left unmatched. For the CDR3, the DNA is TGTGCCAGCAGCTTTTTATATCTACGTGACAGGGCTTACGAGCAGTACTTC. This translates into CASSFLYLRDRAYEQYF. The whole variable domain, filled in from reference TRBV5-5 and TRBJ2-7, reads DAGVTQSPTHLIKTRGQQVTLRCSPISGHKSVSWYQQVLGQGPQFIFQYYEKEERGRGNFPDRFSARQFPNYSSELNVNALLLGDSALYLCASSFLYLRDRAYEQYFGPGTRLTVT.

The CDR3 DNA follows: TGCAGCGTTCAAAAGACGGCAGATACGCAGTATTTT. This translates into CSVQKTADTQYF. The chain recombines TRBV29-1 with TRBJ2-3; D gene unclear. Germline values: CDR1 SQVTM, CDR2 ANQGSEA. Trimming removed 5 bases from V and 4 bases from J, with 10 bases in between. The CDR3 extends over 12 amino acids.